This record looks at one T cell receptor (beta chain) sequence and its context. Clones were read by immunoSEQ multiplex PCR, and TCRdb kept only the in-frame ones, dropping some. The data hold about 82,000 clones, with 75% to 90% observed a single time. CDR1 SNHLY and CDR2 FYNNEI come from the germline V gene. This CDR3 comprises 12 residues. The J segment lost 6 bases and the V segment lost 7 bases, leaving 2 bases of the junction unmatched. This specimen comes from a study of blood T cell repertoires in COVID-19. Turning to the study itself: Sources were T cells, B-cell-depleted T cells, or PBMCs; the material itself was cDNA or gDNA.

The sample comprised PBMCs or T cells enriched from blood (not recorded which). The origin of this receptor is a woman between 45 and 60 years old with acute COVID-19. The V gene is TRBV2, the J gene TRBJ1-4, with TRBD1 identical over 7 bases. The DNA for the CDR3 is TGTGCCAGCACAGGGGGGTATGAAAAACTGTTTTTT. Residues: CASTGGYEKLFF.